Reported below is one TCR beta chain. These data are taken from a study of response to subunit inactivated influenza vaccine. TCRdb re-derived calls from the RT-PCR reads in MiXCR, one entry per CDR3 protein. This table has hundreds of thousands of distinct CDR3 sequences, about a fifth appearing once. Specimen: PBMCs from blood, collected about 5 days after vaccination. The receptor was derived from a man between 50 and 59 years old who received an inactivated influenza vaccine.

The chain's CDR3 is CASSPRDKSSYEQYF. For the CDR3, the DNA is TGTGCCAGCAGCCCACGGGACAAGAGCTCCTACGAGCAGTACTTC. The J gene is TRBJ2-7, the V gene TRBV9; TRBD1 is a possible D gene (6 bases). The V gene's germline CDR1 is SGDLS and CDR2 YYNGEE. This CDR3 has 15 amino acids. Trimming took 4 bases from V and 0 from J, leaving 14 bases between them.